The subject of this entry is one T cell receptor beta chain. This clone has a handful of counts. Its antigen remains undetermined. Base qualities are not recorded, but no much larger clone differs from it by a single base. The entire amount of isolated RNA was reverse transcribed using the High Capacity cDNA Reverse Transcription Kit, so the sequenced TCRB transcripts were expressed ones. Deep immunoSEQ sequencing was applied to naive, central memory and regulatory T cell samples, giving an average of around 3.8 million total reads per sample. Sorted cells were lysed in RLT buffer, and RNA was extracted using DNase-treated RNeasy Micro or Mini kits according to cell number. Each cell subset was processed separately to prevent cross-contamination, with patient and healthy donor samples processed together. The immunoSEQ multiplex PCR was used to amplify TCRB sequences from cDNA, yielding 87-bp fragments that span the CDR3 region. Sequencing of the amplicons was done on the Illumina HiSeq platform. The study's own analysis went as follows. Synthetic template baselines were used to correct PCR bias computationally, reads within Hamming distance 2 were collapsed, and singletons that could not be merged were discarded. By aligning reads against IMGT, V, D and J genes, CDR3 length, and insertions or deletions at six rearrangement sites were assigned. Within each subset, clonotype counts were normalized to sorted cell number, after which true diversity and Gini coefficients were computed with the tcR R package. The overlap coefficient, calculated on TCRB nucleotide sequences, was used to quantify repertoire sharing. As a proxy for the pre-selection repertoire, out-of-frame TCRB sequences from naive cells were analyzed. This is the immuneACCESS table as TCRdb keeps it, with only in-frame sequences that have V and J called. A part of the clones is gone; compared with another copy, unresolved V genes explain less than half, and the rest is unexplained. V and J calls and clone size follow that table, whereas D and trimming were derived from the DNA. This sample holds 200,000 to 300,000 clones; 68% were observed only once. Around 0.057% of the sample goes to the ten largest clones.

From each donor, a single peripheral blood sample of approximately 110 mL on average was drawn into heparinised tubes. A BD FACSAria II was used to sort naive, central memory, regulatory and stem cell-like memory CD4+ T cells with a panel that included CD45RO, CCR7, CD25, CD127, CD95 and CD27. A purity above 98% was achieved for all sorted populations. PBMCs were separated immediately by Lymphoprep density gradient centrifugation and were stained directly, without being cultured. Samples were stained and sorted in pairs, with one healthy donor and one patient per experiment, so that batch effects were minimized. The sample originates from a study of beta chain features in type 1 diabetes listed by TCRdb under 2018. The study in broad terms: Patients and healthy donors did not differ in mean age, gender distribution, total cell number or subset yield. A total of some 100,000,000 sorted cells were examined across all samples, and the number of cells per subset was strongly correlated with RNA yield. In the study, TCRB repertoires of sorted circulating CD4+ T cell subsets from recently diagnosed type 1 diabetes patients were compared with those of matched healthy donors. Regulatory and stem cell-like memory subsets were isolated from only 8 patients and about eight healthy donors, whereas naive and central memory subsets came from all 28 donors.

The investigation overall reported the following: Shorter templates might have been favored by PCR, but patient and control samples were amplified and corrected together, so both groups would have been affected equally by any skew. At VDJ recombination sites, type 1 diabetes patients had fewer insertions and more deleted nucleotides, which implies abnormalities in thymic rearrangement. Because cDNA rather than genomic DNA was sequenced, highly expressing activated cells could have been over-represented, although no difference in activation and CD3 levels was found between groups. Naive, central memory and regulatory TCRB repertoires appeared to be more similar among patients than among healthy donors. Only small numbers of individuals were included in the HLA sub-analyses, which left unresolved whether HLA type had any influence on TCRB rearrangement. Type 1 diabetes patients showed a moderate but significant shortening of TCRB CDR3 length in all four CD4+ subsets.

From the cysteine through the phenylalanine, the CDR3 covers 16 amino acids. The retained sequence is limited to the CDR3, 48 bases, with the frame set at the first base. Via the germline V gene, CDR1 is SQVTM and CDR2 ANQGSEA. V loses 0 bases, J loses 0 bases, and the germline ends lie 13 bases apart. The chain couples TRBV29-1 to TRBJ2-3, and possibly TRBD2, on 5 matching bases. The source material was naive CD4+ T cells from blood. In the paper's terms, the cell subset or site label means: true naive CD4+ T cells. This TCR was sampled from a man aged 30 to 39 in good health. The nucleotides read TGCAGCGTTGAAGATAGGATAGCGACTAGCACAGATACGCAGTATTTT. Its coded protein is CSVEDRIATSTDTQYF.